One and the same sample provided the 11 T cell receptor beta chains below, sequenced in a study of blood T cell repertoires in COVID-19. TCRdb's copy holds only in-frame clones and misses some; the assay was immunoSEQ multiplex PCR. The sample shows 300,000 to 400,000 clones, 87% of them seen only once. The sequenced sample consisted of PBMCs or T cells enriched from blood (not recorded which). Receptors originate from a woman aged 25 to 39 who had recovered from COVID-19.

The CDR3 protein is CASSVGGQGARETQYF. Here the CDR3 DNA reads TGTGCCAGCAGCGTAGGGGGACAGGGGGCACGGGAGACCCAGTACTTC. This chain joins TRBV9 and TRBJ2-5, with TRBD1 matching 12 bases. CDR3 size: 16 residues. Germline-derived CDR1 and CDR2 are SGDLS and YYNGEE. V shed 0 bases, J shed 5 bases, and the junction held 5 bases outside the gene matches.

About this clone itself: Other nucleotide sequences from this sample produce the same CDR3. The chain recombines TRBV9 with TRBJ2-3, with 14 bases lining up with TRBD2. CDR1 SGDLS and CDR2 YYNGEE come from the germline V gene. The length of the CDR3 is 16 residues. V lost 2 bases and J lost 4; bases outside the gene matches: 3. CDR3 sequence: CASSVRGLAGADTQYF. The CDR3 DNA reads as TGTGCCAGCAGCGTCAGGGGACTAGCGGGGGCAGATACGCAGTATTTT.

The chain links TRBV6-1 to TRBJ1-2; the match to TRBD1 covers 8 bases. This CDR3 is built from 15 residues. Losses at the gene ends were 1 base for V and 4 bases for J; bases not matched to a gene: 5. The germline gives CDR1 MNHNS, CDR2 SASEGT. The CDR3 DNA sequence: TGTGCCAGCAGTGAAGAGTCAGGGGGCCCCTATGGCTACACCTTC. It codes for CASSEESGGPYGYTF.

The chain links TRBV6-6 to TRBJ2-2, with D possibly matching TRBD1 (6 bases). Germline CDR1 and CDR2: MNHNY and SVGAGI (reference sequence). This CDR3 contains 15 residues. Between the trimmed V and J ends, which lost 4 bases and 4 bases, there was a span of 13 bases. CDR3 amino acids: CASSFSGDGTGELFF. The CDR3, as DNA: TGTGCCAGCAGTTTTTCAGGGGACGGCACCGGGGAGCTGTTTTTT.

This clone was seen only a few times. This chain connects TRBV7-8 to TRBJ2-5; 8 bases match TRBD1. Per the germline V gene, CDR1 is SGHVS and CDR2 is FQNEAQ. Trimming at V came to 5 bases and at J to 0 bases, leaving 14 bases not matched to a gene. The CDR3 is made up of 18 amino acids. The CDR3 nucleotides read TGTGCCAGCAGCCTTGACGACAGGGGTGCGGGGTACCAAGAGACCCAGTACTTC. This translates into CASSLDDRGAGYQETQYF.

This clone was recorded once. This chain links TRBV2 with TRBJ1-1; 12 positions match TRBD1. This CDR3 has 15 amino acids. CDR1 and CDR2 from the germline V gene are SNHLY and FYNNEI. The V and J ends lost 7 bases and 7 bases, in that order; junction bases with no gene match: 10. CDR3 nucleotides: TGTGCCAGCACGGGACAGGGGGCGCGGTGGAATGAAGCTTTCTTT. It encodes CASTGQGARWNEAFF.

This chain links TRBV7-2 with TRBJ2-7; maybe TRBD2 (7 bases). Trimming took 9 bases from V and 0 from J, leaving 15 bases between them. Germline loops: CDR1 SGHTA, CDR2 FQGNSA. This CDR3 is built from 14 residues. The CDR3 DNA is TGTGCCAGTAAAAACAGGGAGGGCTCCTACGAGCAGTACTTC. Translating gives CASKNREGSYEQYF.

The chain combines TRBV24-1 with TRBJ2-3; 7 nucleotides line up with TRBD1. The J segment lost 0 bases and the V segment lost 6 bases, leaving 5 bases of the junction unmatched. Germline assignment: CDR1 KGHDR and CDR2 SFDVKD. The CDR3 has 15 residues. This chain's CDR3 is CATSRDRVSTDTQYF. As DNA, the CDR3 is TGTGCCACCAGTCGCGACAGGGTTAGCACAGATACGCAGTATTTT.

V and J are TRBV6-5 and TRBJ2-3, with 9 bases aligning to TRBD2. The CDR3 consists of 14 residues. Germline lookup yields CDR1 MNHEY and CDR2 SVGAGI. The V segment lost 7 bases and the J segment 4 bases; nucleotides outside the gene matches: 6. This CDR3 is CASTGTSISDTQYF. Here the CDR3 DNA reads TGTGCCAGCACGGGGACTAGCATCTCAGATACGCAGTATTTT.

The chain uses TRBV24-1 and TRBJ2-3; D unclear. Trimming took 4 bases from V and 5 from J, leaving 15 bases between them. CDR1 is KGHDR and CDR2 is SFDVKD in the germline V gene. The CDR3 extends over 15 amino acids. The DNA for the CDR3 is TGTGCCACCAGTGACCCCGTCCAAACCGGAGATACGCAGTATTTT. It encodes CATSDPVQTGDTQYF.

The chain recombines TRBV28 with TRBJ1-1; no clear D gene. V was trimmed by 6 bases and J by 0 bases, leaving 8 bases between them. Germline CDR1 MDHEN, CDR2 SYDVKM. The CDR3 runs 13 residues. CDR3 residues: CASSSGVNTEAFF. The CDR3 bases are TGTGCCAGCAGCAGCGGAGTGAACACTGAAGCTTTCTTT.